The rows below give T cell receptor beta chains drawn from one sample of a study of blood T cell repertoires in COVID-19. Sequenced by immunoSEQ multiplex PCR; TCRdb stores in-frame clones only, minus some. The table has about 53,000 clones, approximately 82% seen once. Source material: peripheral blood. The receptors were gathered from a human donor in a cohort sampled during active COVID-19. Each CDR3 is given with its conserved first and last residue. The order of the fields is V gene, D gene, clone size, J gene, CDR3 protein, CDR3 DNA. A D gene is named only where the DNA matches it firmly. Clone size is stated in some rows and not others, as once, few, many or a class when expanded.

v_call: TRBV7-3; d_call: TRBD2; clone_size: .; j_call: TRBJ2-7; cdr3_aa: CASSLGWGAGTTPYEQYF; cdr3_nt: TGTGCCAGCAGCTTAGGTTGGGGAGCGGGAACTACTCCCTACGAGCAGTACTTC
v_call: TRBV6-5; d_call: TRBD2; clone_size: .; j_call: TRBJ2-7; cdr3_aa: CASSFGTIGYGQYF; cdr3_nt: TGTGCCAGCAGTTTCGGGACTATCGGGTACGGGCAGTACTTC
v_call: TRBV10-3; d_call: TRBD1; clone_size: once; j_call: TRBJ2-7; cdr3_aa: CAISEFGTGGRHEQYF; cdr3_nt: TGTGCCATCAGTGAGTTCGGGACAGGCGGTAGGCACGAGCAGTACTTC
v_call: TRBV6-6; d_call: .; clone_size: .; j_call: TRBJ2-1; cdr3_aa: CASSYGDTPRDEQFF; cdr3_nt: TGTGCCAGCAGTTACGGGGACACCCCACGGGATGAGCAGTTCTTC
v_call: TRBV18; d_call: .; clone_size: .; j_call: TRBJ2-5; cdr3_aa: CASSPSGETQYF; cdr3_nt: TGTGCCAGCTCACCCTCGGGGGAGACCCAGTACTTC
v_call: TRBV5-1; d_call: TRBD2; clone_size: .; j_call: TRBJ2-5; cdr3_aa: CASSLALTSGRGETQYF; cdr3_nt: TGCGCCAGCAGCTTGGCCTTGACTAGCGGGAGGGGAGAGACCCAGTACTTC
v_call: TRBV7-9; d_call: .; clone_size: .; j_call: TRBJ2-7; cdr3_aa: CASSLDGSYEQYF; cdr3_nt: TGTGCCAGCAGCTTAGATGGCAGCTACGAGCAGTACTTC
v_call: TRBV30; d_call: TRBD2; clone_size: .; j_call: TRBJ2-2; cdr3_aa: CAWSGLAYTGELFF; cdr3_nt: TGTGCCTGGAGCGGACTAGCGTACACCGGGGAGCTGTTTTTT
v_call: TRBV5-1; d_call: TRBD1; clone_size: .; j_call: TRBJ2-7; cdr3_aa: CASRQQGVPSYEQYF; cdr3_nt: TGCGCCAGCAGGCAGCAGGGGGTACCCTCCTACGAGCAGTACTTC
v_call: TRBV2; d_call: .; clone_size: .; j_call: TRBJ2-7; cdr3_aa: CASSDHPGLVGYEQYF; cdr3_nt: TGTGCCAGCAGTGATCATCCAGGGCTGGTCGGGTACGAGCAGTACTTC
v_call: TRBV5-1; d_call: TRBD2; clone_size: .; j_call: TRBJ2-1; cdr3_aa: CASSLQSAGGHNEQFF; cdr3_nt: TGCGCCAGCAGCTTGCAATCAGCGGGGGGGCACAATGAGCAGTTCTTC
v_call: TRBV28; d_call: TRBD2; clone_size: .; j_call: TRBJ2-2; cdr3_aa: CASSSSGGTGELFF; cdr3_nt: TGTGCCAGCAGCTCTAGCGGGGGGACCGGGGAGCTGTTTTTT
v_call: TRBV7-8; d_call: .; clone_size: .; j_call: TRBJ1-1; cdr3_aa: CASSPRNTEAFF; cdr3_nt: TGTGCCAGCAGCCCGAGGAACACTGAAGCTTTCTTT
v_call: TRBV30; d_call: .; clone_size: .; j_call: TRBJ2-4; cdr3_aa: CAWSRAENIQYF; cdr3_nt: TGTGCCTGGAGCAGGGCCGAAAACATTCAGTACTTC